The 7 T cell receptor beta chains reported below all come from one sample, sequenced in a study of cytotoxic CD8 clonotypes in ibrutinib-treated CLL. Some clones are missing from TCRdb's copy, which holds only in-frame ones; the method was immunoSEQ multiplex PCR. The table has 140,000 or so clones, 70% to 80% seen once. The source was PBMCs, collected after 12 months of ibrutinib treatment. These receptors were collected from a human donor with chronic lymphocytic leukemia.

The genes are TRBV4-3 and TRBJ2-3, with 9 bases fitting TRBD2. There are 17 residues in the CDR3. The V segment lost 1 base and the J segment 4 bases; nucleotides outside the gene matches: 9. From germline, CDR1 is LGHNA and CDR2 YSLEER. CDR3 region: CASSQVYSGRGADTQYF. The CDR3 DNA reads TGCGCCAGCAGCCAAGTATATAGCGGGAGAGGGGCAGATACGCAGTATTTT.

The chain recombines TRBV4-3 with TRBJ2-1; a weak D match, TRBD1 (5 bases). Germline CDR1 reads LGHNA; CDR2 reads YSLEER. The CDR3 runs 13 residues. The germline V and J ends were trimmed by 1 base and 6 bases, with 7 bases remaining between them. The CDR3 sequence: CASSQARANEQFF. Here the CDR3 DNA reads TGCGCCAGCAGCCAAGCCAGGGCCAATGAGCAGTTCTTC.

This clone was detected only a few times. The V and J genes are TRBV11-2 and TRBJ2-7, with a weak D call TRBD1 (6 bases). Germline CDR1 and CDR2: SGHAT and FQNNGV. The ends were cut back, 2 bases at V and 2 bases at J, with 10 bases in the middle. This CDR3 contains 14 residues. The CDR3 loop reads CASSLMTGAYEQYF. The CDR3 nucleotides read TGTGCCAGCAGCTTAATGACAGGAGCCTACGAGCAGTACTTC.

The genes are TRBV7-9 and TRBJ2-1; D is unresolved. This CDR3 has 10 residues. Germline V gene lookup returns CDR1 SEHNR and CDR2 FQNEAQ (reference sequence). Trimming removed 5 bases at V and 8 bases at J, with 4 bases between. CDR3 nucleotide sequence: TGTGCCAGCAGCCAGTATGAGCAGTTCTTC. Translated, it gives CASSQYEQFF.

The chain joins TRBV11-2 to TRBJ2-7; either TRBD1 or TRBD2 may fit D (5 bases each). Looked up from germline, CDR1 is SGHAT and CDR2 is FQNNGV. Trimming shortened V by 1 base and J by 3 bases, and 13 bases separated the two germline ends. The CDR3 has 15 amino acids. The CDR3 loop reads CASSLGGLGRYEQYF. The CDR3 DNA follows: TGTGCCAGCAGCTTAGGGGGGTTGGGGCGCTACGAGCAGTACTTC. The full variable domain, in which reference TRBV11-2 and TRBJ2-7 provide the parts outside the CDR3, is EAGVAQSPRYKIIEKRQSVAFWCNPISGHATLYWYQQILGQGPKLLIQFQNNGVVDDSQLPKDRFSAERLKGVDSTLKIQPAKLEDSAVYLCASSLGGLGRYEQYFGPGTRLTVT.

The chain is built from TRBV7-9 and TRBJ1-3; no clear D gene. The CDR3 extends over 15 amino acids. Germline loops: CDR1 SEHNR, CDR2 FQNEAQ (reference sequence). V lost 5 bases to trimming and J lost 1 base, with 12 bases between them. The CDR3 DNA is TGTGCCAGCAGCCGCTCCCCAGATTCTGGAAACACCATATATTTT. Translating gives CASSRSPDSGNTIYF.

For this clone: Additional DNA sequences in this sample encode the identical CDR3. The chain carries TRBV6-4 and TRBJ2-2, with D possibly TRBD2 on 5 matching bases. The CDR3 covers 13 residues. Germline V CDR1 and CDR2: MRHNA, SNTAGT. Trimming removed 4 bases from V and 2 bases from J, with 5 bases in between. The CDR3 bases are TGTGCCAGCAGTGGGACTAACACCGGGGAGCTGTTTTTT. Its translation is CASSGTNTGELFF.